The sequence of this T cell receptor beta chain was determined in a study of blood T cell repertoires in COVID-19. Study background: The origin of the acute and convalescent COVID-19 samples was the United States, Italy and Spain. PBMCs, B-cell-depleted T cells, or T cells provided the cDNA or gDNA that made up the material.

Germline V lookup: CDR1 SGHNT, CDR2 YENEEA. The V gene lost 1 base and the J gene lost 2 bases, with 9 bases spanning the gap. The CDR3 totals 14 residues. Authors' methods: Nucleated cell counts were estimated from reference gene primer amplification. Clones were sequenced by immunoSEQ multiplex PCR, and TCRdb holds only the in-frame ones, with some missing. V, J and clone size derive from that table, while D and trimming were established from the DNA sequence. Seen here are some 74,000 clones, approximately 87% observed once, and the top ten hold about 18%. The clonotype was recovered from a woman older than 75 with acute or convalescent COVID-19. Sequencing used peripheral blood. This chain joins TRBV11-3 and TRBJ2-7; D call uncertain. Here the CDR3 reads CASSLASGTYEQYF. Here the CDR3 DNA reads TGTGCCAGCAGCTTAGCCTCAGGCACCTACGAGCAGTACTTC.